Listed below are T cell receptor beta chains from one sample, sequenced in a study of blood T cells in healthy people across ages. One entry per CDR3 protein results from TCRdb running MiXCR on the 5' RACE reads. The sample has about 680,000 distinct CDR3 sequences; 49% are singletons. Sequencing input: blood. These receptors were obtained from a woman aged 60-70 years in good health. Both conserved end residues are part of each CDR3. The order of the fields is J gene, V gene, clone size, D gene, CDR3 DNA, CDR3 protein. The D gene is left open where the match is weak. A clone size is listed for some rows: how often the clone was seen (once, few, many), or a class if it is expanded.

J: TRBJ1-2
V: TRBV6-2/TRBV6-3
size: few
D: -
DNA: TGTGCCAGCAGTGACGGGGGCCCTAACTATGGCTACACCTTC
CDR3: CASSDGGPNYGYTF

J: TRBJ2-3
V: TRBV20-1
size: -
D: -
DNA: TGCAGTGCTAGTATAGTCCTCCGAACGAATACGCAGTATTTT
CDR3: CSASIVLRTNTQYF

J: TRBJ2-1
V: TRBV6-2/TRBV6-3
size: few
D: TRBD2
DNA: TGTGCCAGCATCCCCCAGGGACTAGCGGGAGGCACCACCTCCTACAATGAGCAGTTCTTC
CDR3: CASIPQGLAGGTTSYNEQFF

J: TRBJ2-5
V: TRBV20-1
size: -
D: TRBD1
DNA: TGCAGTGCTAGACCAAGGACAGGGAGAAGAGAGACCCAGTACTTC
CDR3: CSARPRTGRRETQYF

J: TRBJ1-4
V: TRBV20-1
size: -
D: -
DNA: TGCAGTGCTAGAGATAGTGGGGGGGCTAATGAAAAACTGTTTTTT
CDR3: CSARDSGGANEKLFF

J: TRBJ1-1
V: TRBV5-1
size: -
D: TRBD1
DNA: TGCGCCAGCAGCTACGCCTCGACAGGGATGAACACTGAAGCTTTCTTT
CDR3: CASSYASTGMNTEAFF

J: TRBJ2-7
V: TRBV20-1
size: many
D: TRBD2
DNA: TGCAGCTCAGTAAGAGCGGGAGGCCTGTCCCACGAGCAGTACTTC
CDR3: CSSVRAGGLSHEQYF

J: TRBJ1-2
V: TRBV9
size: few
D: -
DNA: TGTGCCTCTGGCCAGCGCGGGGTCAGCTATGGCTACACCTTC
CDR3: CASGQRGVSYGYTF

J: TRBJ2-7
V: TRBV12-3/TRBV12-4
size: once
D: -
DNA: TGTACCAGCAGTTTAACAGGGCTCGAGCAGTACTTC
CDR3: CTSSLTGLEQYF

J: TRBJ2-7
V: TRBV7-9
size: -
D: -
DNA: TGTGCCAGCAGCTTAGGGCAGTTTGCGGGTCAAGGATACGAGCAGTACTTC
CDR3: CASSLGQFAGQGYEQYF

J: TRBJ2-3
V: TRBV19
size: -
D: TRBD1
DNA: TGTGCCAGTATCGACAGGGGAATCACAGATACGCAGTATTTT
CDR3: CASIDRGITDTQYF

J: TRBJ2-3
V: TRBV15
size: -
D: -
DNA: TGTGCCACCAGCAGAGGGGATGTGCCGGGATTGAATACGCAGTATTTT
CDR3: CATSRGDVPGLNTQYF

J: TRBJ2-1
V: TRBV6-5
size: -
D: -
DNA: TGTGCCAGCAGTCCCGAGGCCAGCCACAATGAGCAGTTCTTC
CDR3: CASSPEASHNEQFF

J: TRBJ1-6
V: TRBV12-3/TRBV12-4
size: -
D: -
DNA: TGTGCCAGCAGTCTATCAAGGGATTATTCACCCCTCCACTTT
CDR3: CASSLSRDYSPLHF

J: TRBJ2-7
V: TRBV7-2
size: -
D: -
DNA: TGTGCCAGCAGCTTATTTGCAGGCGGCGCCTACGAGCAGTACTTC
CDR3: CASSLFAGGAYEQYF

J: TRBJ1-5
V: TRBV6-6
size: -
D: -
DNA: TGTGCCAGCAGTGCCCCTGGGGTAAATCAGCCCCAGCATTTT
CDR3: CASSAPGVNQPQHF

J: TRBJ2-3
V: TRBV21-1
size: -
D: -
DNA: TGTGCCAGCAGCAAAGATCGTTGGACTAGCGGGCCCTCGGATACGCAGTATTTT
CDR3: CASSKDRWTSGPSDTQYF

J: TRBJ2-1
V: TRBV9
size: -
D: -
DNA: TGTGCCAGCAGCCCCATGAGGGTACACAATGAGCAGTTCTTC
CDR3: CASSPMRVHNEQFF

J: TRBJ2-1
V: TRBV24-1
size: -
D: -
DNA: TGTGCCACCAGTGATTTGCTGCCAGACAGGGAGCAGTTCTTC
CDR3: CATSDLLPDREQFF

J: TRBJ2-2
V: TRBV9
size: -
D: -
DNA: TGTGCCAGCAGCCCCGTGGGCCATGTTCCGAACACCGGGGAGCTGTTTTTT
CDR3: CASSPVGHVPNTGELFF

J: TRBJ1-5
V: TRBV20-1
size: -
D: TRBD1
DNA: TGCAGTGCGCGACAGGGTGGGGGTACGAGCAATCAGCCCCAGCATTTT
CDR3: CSARQGGGTSNQPQHF

J: TRBJ1-5
V: TRBV4-3
size: -
D: -
DNA: TGCGCCAGCAGCCAAGATCGCCGGCAGCCCCAGCATTTT
CDR3: CASSQDRRQPQHF

J: TRBJ2-1
V: TRBV4-3
size: -
D: TRBD1
DNA: TGCGCCAGCAGCCAAACAGGACAGGGGGCCTACAATGAGCAGTTCTTC
CDR3: CASSQTGQGAYNEQFF

J: TRBJ1-4
V: TRBV7-9
size: once
D: -
DNA: TGTGCCAGCAGCTCCCAGGGAGGAGAGACCGAAAAACTGTTTTTT
CDR3: CASSSQGGETEKLFF

J: TRBJ2-5
V: TRBV7-9
size: -
D: -
DNA: TGTGGCAGCAGCTTAACGGGAGACCAAGAGACCCAGTACTTC
CDR3: CGSSLTGDQETQYF

J: TRBJ2-3
V: TRBV7-9
size: -
D: -
DNA: TGTGCCGGCAGCCCGTCACTAGGACCAGATACGCAGTATTTT
CDR3: CAGSPSLGPDTQYF

J: TRBJ1-6
V: TRBV20-1
size: many
D: -
DNA: TGCAGTGCTAGAGAGGTGGGGAGGGGCCCTAATTCACCCCTCCACTTT
CDR3: CSAREVGRGPNSPLHF

J: TRBJ2-5
V: TRBV7-9
size: once
D: -
DNA: TGTGCCAGCAGCTTTAGTACAGGGAACAATGAGCAGTACTTC
CDR3: CASSFSTGNNEQYF

J: TRBJ2-5
V: TRBV20-1
size: once
D: -
DNA: TGCAGTGCTAGGGGGATTACTGGCCCGGAGACCCAGTACTTC
CDR3: CSARGITGPETQYF

J: TRBJ1-2
V: TRBV4-1
size: -
D: -
DNA: TGCGCCAGCAGCCGGATCGGGACCAAGGACTATGGCTACACCTTC
CDR3: CASSRIGTKDYGYTF